The 16 T cell receptor beta chains reported below all come from one sample, sequenced in a study of blood T cell repertoires in COVID-19. Assay: immunoSEQ multiplex PCR; the TCRdb copy retains only in-frame clones and omits some. The sample lists about 130,000 clones; about 89% were seen once. The material sequenced was peripheral blood. The receptors stem from a woman between 55 and 75 years old with acute or convalescent COVID-19.

The V call is TRBV2, the J call TRBJ1-1; D not certain. The CDR3 length is 13 residues. Trimming pared 6 bases from V and 5 bases from J, leaving 13 bases between. Germline values: CDR1 SNHLY, CDR2 FYNNEI. The DNA of the CDR3 is TGTGCCAGCAGCCGGGAAGATGGAACTGAAGCTTTCTTT. Protein sequence: CASSREDGTEAFF.

This clone has only one observation. This chain links TRBV5-1 with TRBJ2-1; TRBD1 might be the D (6 bases). The germline CDR1 and CDR2 sequences are SGHRS and YFSETQ. The ends were cut back, 7 bases at V and 0 bases at J, with 14 bases in the middle. The CDR3 extends over 15 amino acids. In nucleotides, the CDR3 is TGCGCCAGCCCGAGGGGGACGAACTCCTACAATGAGCAGTTCTTC. Its protein product is CASPRGTNSYNEQFF.

The chain combines TRBV6-5 with TRBJ2-1; possibly TRBD2 for D (6 bases). The germline V gene encodes CDR1 MNHEY and CDR2 SVGAGI. The V end lost 6 bases, the J end lost 13 bases, and 13 bases lay between the germline ends. This CDR3 spans 11 amino acids. In nucleotides, the CDR3 is TGTGCCAGCAGGACTTTAGCGGCCCAGTTCTTC. It encodes CASRTLAAQFF.

The J gene is TRBJ1-2, the V gene TRBV28; 8 bases agree with TRBD1. This CDR3 has 12 residues. Losses at the gene ends were 5 bases for V and 9 bases for J; bases not matched to a gene: 5. Per germline, CDR1 MDHEN and CDR2 SYDVKM. The CDR3 region is CASSQTGERYTF. CDR3 nucleotide sequence: TGTGCCAGCAGTCAGACAGGGGAACGCTACACCTTC.

The genes are TRBV18 and TRBJ2-7, with TRBD1 matching 7 bases. CDR3 length equals 14 residues. Germline CDR1 and CDR2: KGHSH and LQKENI. V lost 5 bases, J lost 1 base, and 5 bases stayed unmatched. CDR3 protein: CASSSSQGSYEQYV. The DNA for the CDR3 is TGTGCCAGCTCATCCTCACAGGGGTCCTACGAGCAGTACGTC.

CDR3 DNA: TGTGCCAGCAGCTTAGGGGGACTGGCCAATGAGCAGTTCTTC. Residues: CASSLGGLANEQFF. The rearrangement joins TRBV11-2 to TRBJ2-1; a weak D match, TRBD2 (6 bases). CDR3 size: 14 residues. Germline CDR1 and CDR2: SGHAT and FQNNGV. Trimming removed 1 base from V and 6 bases from J, with 10 bases in between.

This clone came up a few times. The chain uses TRBV29-1 and TRBJ1-2; 9 positions match TRBD1. Germline V CDR1 and CDR2: SQVTM, ANQGSEA. This CDR3 has 13 amino acids. V lost 4 bases and J lost 6; bases outside the gene matches: 6. The CDR3: CSVGGDRADGYTF. The CDR3 nucleotides are TGCAGCGTTGGAGGGGACAGGGCGGATGGCTACACCTTC.

The rearrangement joins TRBV7-2 to TRBJ2-1, with a possible D match to TRBD1 (6 bases). With 2 bases removed from V and 5 bases from J, the gap between germline ends came to 7 bases. The CDR3 spans 13 residues. Per germline, CDR1 SGHTA and CDR2 FQGNSA. The CDR3: CASSLNRDNEQFF. DNA for the CDR3: TGTGCCAGCAGCTTAAACAGGGACAATGAGCAGTTCTTC.

The rearrangement joins TRBV27 to TRBJ2-1; 12 bases align to TRBD1. Germline assignment: CDR1 MNHEY and CDR2 SMNVEV (reference sequence). V lost 2 bases and J lost 11; bases outside the gene matches: 7. The CDR3 contains 15 residues. For the CDR3, the DNA is TGTGCCAGCAGTTTAGCGGGACAGGGGGCCTTCCAGCAGTTCTTC. Translated, it gives CASSLAGQGAFQQFF.

The table lists this clone with a count of one. The J gene is TRBJ2-1, the V gene TRBV4-2, with 14 bases identical to TRBD2. Germline CDR1 reads LGHNA; CDR2 reads YNFKEQ. With 2 bases clipped from V and 3 bases from J, the junction kept 9 bases outside the gene matches. The CDR3 sequence is 19 residues long. The CDR3 nucleotides read TGTGCCAGCAGCCAATGGGGGACTAGCGGGAGTGGGTACTACAATGAGCAGTTCTTC. This gives the protein CASSQWGTSGSGYYNEQFF.

The chain employs TRBV9 and TRBJ2-2; 10 bases map to TRBD2. This CDR3 contains 18 residues. The V segment lost 0 bases and the J segment 0 bases; nucleotides outside the gene matches: 5. From germline, CDR1 is SGDLS and CDR2 YYNGEE. This chain's CDR3 is CASSVGIAGGTNTGELFF. The DNA of the CDR3 is TGTGCCAGCAGCGTAGGAATAGCGGGAGGCACGAACACCGGGGAGCTGTTTTTT. Full variable domain (rest looked up from reference TRBV9 and TRBJ2-2): DSGVTQTPKHLITATGQRVTLRCSPRSGDLSVYWYQQSLDQGLQFLIQYYNGEERAKGNILERFSAQQFPDLHSELNLSSLELGDSALYFCASSVGIAGGTNTGELFFGEGSRLTVL.

This clone has only a few counts. The CDR3 nucleotides read TGTGCCAGCAGCCCGACAGGGGATCAGCCCCAGCATTTT. Translation: CASSPTGDQPQHF. The rearrangement links TRBV3-1 (or the pseudogene TRBV3-2) to TRBJ1-5; 8 positions match TRBD1. This CDR3 region has 13 residues. Losses at the gene ends were 4 bases for V and 5 bases for J; bases not matched to a gene: 1. The germline V gene has CDR1 LGHDT and CDR2 YNNKEL (reference sequence).

The gene calls are TRBV30 and TRBJ1-2; possibly TRBD1 for D (6 bases). The V end lost 0 bases, the J end lost 8 bases, and 10 bases lay between the germline ends. Germline V gene lookup returns CDR1 GTSNPN and CDR2 SVGIG (reference sequence). This CDR3 spans 12 amino acids. CDR3 protein: CAWSVHRDGYTF. DNA for the CDR3: TGTGCCTGGAGTGTACACAGGGACGGCTACACCTTC. Full variable domain (missing parts from reference TRBV30 and TRBJ1-2): SQTIHQWPATLVQPVGSPLSLECTVEGTSNPNLYWYRQAAGRGLQLLFYSVGIGQISSEVPQNLSASRPQDRQFILSSKKLLLSDSGFYLCAWSVHRDGYTFGSGTRLTVV.

The rearrangement joins TRBV6-5 to TRBJ1-2; D is perhaps TRBD1 (5 bases). This CDR3 comprises 13 residues. V was cut by 4 bases and J by 8 bases, with 14 bases left in between. The germline gives CDR1 MNHEY, CDR2 SVGAGI. This chain's CDR3 is CASSSRDSDGYTF. The CDR3 region has the DNA TGTGCCAGCAGTTCCAGGGATTCAGACGGCTACACCTTC.

The chain has TRBV2 and TRBJ1-5; D remains unclear. The CDR3 consists of 13 residues. Germline CDR1 reads SNHLY; CDR2 reads FYNNEI. Between the trimmed V and J ends, which lost 2 bases and 9 bases, there was a span of 11 bases. The DNA for the CDR3 is TGTGCCAGCAGTGAAAGCCCTTCGGGGCCCCAGCATTTT. It codes for CASSESPSGPQHF.

J is TRBJ1-1 and V is TRBV3-1 (or the pseudogene TRBV3-2), with a weak D call TRBD1 (5 bases). The CDR3 consists of 12 residues. V lost 1 base and J lost 11, with 11 bases in between. The germline V gene has CDR1 LGHDT and CDR2 YNNKEL (reference sequence). DNA for the CDR3: TGTGCCAGCAGCCAAGGGGGCAGCCTTGCTTTCTTT. Translation: CASSQGGSLAFF.